The T cell receptor beta chain under discussion was sequenced for a study of cytomegalovirus exposure and HLA in healthy donors (dated by TCRdb to the late 2010s). Regarding the complete study: An earlier analysis of 550 to 700 of the donors reported 276 Gb of sequence data and 117 million unique TCR beta sequences from 190 million or so T cells. Across some 400 genotyped donors of the cohort, an average of approximately 240,000 unique TCR beta nucleotide sequences per donor were sequenced, and approximately 17% of those sequences were non-productive. The study was designed to test whether signatures of past pathogen exposure could be identified by cataloging public T cell receptors. Roughly 5 DR-DQ haplotypes were handled as single units for association and clustering, since linkage in the cohort was strong. The study profiled the T cell repertoires of under 850 subjects by immunosequencing and related them to cytomegalovirus serostatus. To predict cytomegalovirus infection status, the study combined high-throughput TCR immunosequencing, statistical association of individual TCRs with disease status, and machine learning. In addition to the first cohort of 500 to 850 subjects, a separate validation cohort of 130 or so different subjects was used. The number of donors typed differed by locus, with 629-630 for A, B, C, DRB1 and DQB1, around 500 for DQA1, over 600 for DPA1, and around 430 for DPB1. Class I and class II HLA loci were covered by the typing at four-digit resolution. The genetic ancestry cluster associated with self-reported Caucasian donors included approximately 85% of the roughly 390 genotyped donors. Every discovery cohort repertoire had been produced on one sequencing platform. A later analysis re-analyzed previously published TCR beta repertoires from roughly 690 donors and added high-resolution HLA genotyping to study TCR occurrence patterns. Roughly 320 gigabases of sequencing data and 91 million or so unique TCR sequences made up an early release that covered approximately 650 HLA-typed donors. Donor age, sex, ethnicity and CMV serostatus were collected together with the repertoire data. Rather than using new phenotypic data, the later analysis identified candidate immune exposures from TCR beta sequences and from how often those sequences occurred across donors. A later genetic analysis used genome-wide SNP genotypes for about three fifths of the 666 donors, treating that subset as a discovery cohort. In an earlier analysis of 587 of the donors, high-throughput TCR beta sequencing was used to judge whether each TCR beta V gene segment behaved as functional or pseudogenic. The full study reports these points: This cohort had only TCR beta chains sequenced, and the lack of alpha or paired-chain data limited which features could be detected. The 87-base-pair reads could not distinguish some IMGT-functional V segments, including TRBV6-2 and TRBV6-3, so those segments were excluded. According to a later analysis, parvovirus B19, influenza, CMV and Epstein-Barr virus appeared linked to several top co-occurrence clusters. According to a later genetic analysis, donors in an Asian-associated ancestry cluster had fewer N-insertions in productive TCRs than the roughly 700-donor mean. In a later genetic analysis, a missense DCLRE1C variant was associated with V-gene and J-gene trimming of TCR beta chains, and the association was replicated in an independent cohort. The presence/absence analyses assumed that sequencing depth was roughly uniform across donors, and that assumption may not be true. A total of 150 to 200 TCR beta chains were listed by the study as associated with cytomegalovirus. The only immune exposure information available for the cohort was CMV serostatus. At a false discovery rate of 0.05, a later analysis linked 16,951 TCR beta sequences to specific HLA alleles. A further reported finding was that TCR beta sequences accurately predicted the HLA-A and HLA-B alleles for most subjects in the first cohort. Cytomegalovirus status was reported to be diagnosed by the classifier with high specificity and sensitivity in both the original and validation cohorts. Because some donors lacked HLA typing at each locus, the association tests relied only on the typed subset. Because counts were too low, some 16 rarely observed V segments, including chromosome 9 orphons, were excluded from the earlier analysis of under 650 of the donors. In vitro tests confirmed that three of the cytomegalovirus-associated TCR beta chains recognize cytomegalovirus antigens. While some public TCRs were present in many individuals, most TCR sequences turned up only very rarely across donors. A group of highly shared sequence variants was considered likely to be a technical artifact of the sequencing pipeline. A later analysis found that HLA-associated TCR beta chains were more clonally expanded and had lower generation probabilities than equally common non-associated chains. When HLA alleles, especially DR and DQ, strongly co-occurred, attributing TCR associations to individual alleles was difficult. Correlated functional status among segregating V segments might reflect linkage disequilibrium, but an unknown experimental factor could not be ruled out. In a later analysis, the rate of TCR association differed among HLA loci, with DRB1 alleles having the most associated TCRs and HLA-C alleles having the fewest. According to the authors, the approach could potentially be generalized to other disease states and immunological phenotypes. Broadly in line with IMGT annotations, most TCR beta V segments showed up in productive rearrangements about 87% or about 30% of the time in an earlier analysis of 587 of the donors. Most CMV-associated TCR beta chains appeared to be HLA-restricted in a later analysis, and the HLA associations seemed to be driven largely by CMV exposure.

In total, around 600 healthy bone marrow donors made up the cohort. All cohort members were sampled while nominally healthy, although unrecorded immune exposures were likely present. The donor tested CMV seronegative and was one of the 352 seronegative cohort members. Each donor provided a peripheral blood sample, and peripheral blood mononuclear cells were used for TCR beta sequencing. The Qiagen DNeasy Blood Extraction Kit was used to extract genomic DNA from the blood cell samples. The CDR3 goes from the cysteine to the phenylalanine over 12 residues. This entry keeps only the CDR3 DNA: 36 bases, framed from base 1. According to the germline V gene, CDR1 reads SQVTM and CDR2 reads ANQGSEA. The trim is 6 bases for V and 6 bases for J, with a gap of 14 bases between the germline ends. The library relied on the immunoSEQ multiplex PCR assay. For the multiplex PCR, a mixture combining 60 forward primers for TCR Vbeta segments and 13 reverse primers for TCR Jbeta segments was used. The CDR3 region of rearranged TCR beta genes was amplified from genomic DNA with a multiplex PCR assay. The Illumina HiSeq System was used to sequence the amplified TCR beta libraries as 87-base-pair reads. Per the authors' processing: Across the 500 to 700 repertoires, a later analysis counted some 80 million unique TCR beta chains, roughly 11 million of which were shared by at least two donors. Raw reads were error-corrected and collapsed into unique sequences by a nearest-neighbor algorithm in which closely related sequences were merged to remove PCR and sequencing errors. CDR3 sequences were aligned to IMGT reference sequences to assign V, D and J gene segments. For a sequence to be retained, a match of at least six nucleotides was required to both a V gene segment and a J gene segment. Rearrangements were classified as productive when the CDR3 lacked stop codons and remained in frame with V and J, and all other rearrangements were classified as non-productive. CDR3 was defined by IMGT convention, running from the second conserved V-encoded cysteine to the conserved J-encoded phenylalanine. Sequences without an unambiguous match to a single V gene segment were excluded from the earlier analysis of 587 of the donors. An earlier analysis of 550 to 650 of the donors classified V segments as functional when productive rearrangements were above 56.7% and as segregating when the standard deviation between donors was above 5%. A statistical classification framework was developed to diagnose cytomegalovirus status using the catalog of TCR beta chain sequences. In a later analysis, V and J genes were assigned by comparing TCR nucleotide sequences against IMGT/GENE-DB human TR gene sequences. A later analysis assigned CDR3 sequences and most-parsimonious VDJ recombination scenarios with the TCRdist pipeline. In a later analysis, each TCR beta chain was defined by its CDR3 amino acid sequence together with its V-gene family, and reads without a unique V-gene family were excluded. In a later analysis, several hundred highly shared, low-generation-probability nucleotide sequences were removed to address suspected cross-contamination and a sequencing artifact. A later analysis calculated a clonal expansion index for each public chain from normalized within-repertoire ranks of inferred template counts. Generation probabilities in a later analysis came from a VDJ recombination model fitted to out-of-frame rearrangements, and those results were checked against IGoR. In a later analysis, hypergeometric tests were used to score TCR-TCR, TCR-HLA and TCR-CMV co-occurrence, with a repertoire-size bias correction applied to TCR pairs. To estimate false discovery rates, a later analysis permuted the HLA or CMV assignments 20 times. A later analysis grouped co-occurring TCRs with DBSCAN, adding TCRdist sequence similarity when clustering within HLA-allele-positive subsets. Repertoires with fewer than 30,000 or more than 120,000 public chains, plus five repertoires with anomalous nucleotide sharing, were excluded from co-occurrence clustering. As stored in TCRdb, this immuneACCESS dataset retains in-frame rearrangements with V and J assigned. A fraction of the clones does not appear; measured against another copy, unresolved V genes explain less than half of the discrepancy, and the remainder lacks a known reason. V and J calls and clone size are copied from that table; D and trimming were computed from the DNA. Recorded for this sample are about 130,000 clones; 82% of them occurred a single time. 2.7% of the sample comes from the top ten.

A note on this clone: The antigen this receptor binds is unknown. Per-base quality was not reported, and no clone a single base away is much larger than it.

Sequenced sample: PBMCs. The rearrangement joined TRBV29-1 to TRBJ1-1, with an unclear D gene assignment. This receptor was taken from a boy younger than 10 in good health and CMV-seronegative. The CDR3: CSVPTGNPEAFF. The sequence in DNA is TGCAGCGTCCCGACGGGAAACCCTGAAGCTTTCTTT.